These 21 T cell receptor beta chains originate from one sample sequenced in a study of blood T cell repertoires in COVID-19. The data were produced by immunoSEQ multiplex PCR, yet TCRdb's version contains in-frame clones alone and is incomplete. This sample carries a few hundred thousand clones, roughly 84% of them seen once, and the ten largest clones take 2% to 2.5%. The sequencing input was peripheral blood. These receptor sequences come from a man aged 40-49 years who had recovered from COVID-19.

This chain uses TRBV13 with TRBJ2-3; 7 bases are shared with TRBD2. J gave up 3 bases and V 2 bases, and 14 bases lay outside the gene matches. Germline V gives CDR1 PRHDT, CDR2 FYEKMQ (reference sequence). CDR3 length: 18 residues. The CDR3 DNA reads TGTGCCAGCAGCTTAACTTTTTTGGGGAGCGGGGAAACAGATACGCAGTATTTT. Translation: CASSLTFLGSGETDTQYF.

The chain uses TRBV7-2 and TRBJ2-1, with D possibly matching TRBD2 (5 bases). The CDR3 consists of 14 residues. Per germline, CDR1 SGHTA and CDR2 FQGNSA. The germline V and J ends were trimmed by 6 bases and 3 bases, with 12 bases remaining between them. CDR3 loop: CASRLVLGYNEQFF. CDR3 sequence (DNA): TGTGCCAGCAGACTAGTTCTAGGCTACAATGAGCAGTTCTTC.

Of note for this clone: Other DNA sequences in this specimen translate into the identical CDR3. The CDR3 region has the DNA TGTGCCAGCAGCTTGGGACAGGCCACAGATACGCAGTATTTT. Translating gives CASSLGQATDTQYF. This rearrangement joins TRBV27 to TRBJ2-3; 8 bases are shared with TRBD1. Trimming at V came to 6 bases and at J to 2 bases, leaving 4 bases not matched to a gene. Germline V lookup: CDR1 MNHEY, CDR2 SMNVEV (reference sequence). The CDR3 consists of 14 residues.

This sequence joins TRBV9 and TRBJ2-1, with 7 bases identical to TRBD2. CDR1 SGDLS and CDR2 YYNGEE come from the germline V gene. V lost 0 bases to trimming and J lost 4 bases; unmatched junction nucleotides: 7. This CDR3 has 16 amino acids. The CDR3 sequence is CASSVGSSGSYNEQFF. Written as DNA, the CDR3 is TGTGCCAGCAGCGTAGGATCTAGCGGTTCTTACAATGAGCAGTTCTTC. The complete variable domain, with remaining parts taken from reference TRBV9 and TRBJ2-1, reads DSGVTQTPKHLITATGQRVTLRCSPRSGDLSVYWYQQSLDQGLQFLIQYYNGEERAKGNILERFSAQQFPDLHSELNLSSLELGDSALYFCASSVGSSGSYNEQFFGPGTRLTVL.

The chain has TRBV28 and TRBJ1-2; D not certain. In germline, CDR1 is MDHEN, CDR2 SYDVKM. CDR3 length equals 14 residues. With 5 bases removed from V and 4 bases from J, the gap between germline ends came to 14 bases. This CDR3 reads CASSQSGAFYGYTF. In DNA, the CDR3 is TGTGCCAGCAGTCAATCGGGAGCCTTCTATGGCTACACCTTC.

The chain recombines TRBV6-1 with TRBJ1-1, with 9 bases fitting TRBD1. Germline values: CDR1 MNHNS, CDR2 SASEGT. CDR3 length: 17 amino acids. The V and J ends lost 2 bases and 5 bases, in that order; junction bases with no gene match: 12. In DNA, the CDR3 is TGTGCCAGCAGTGAACTTCCGAGGATTGACAGGGGGACTGAAGCTTTCTTT. Encoded protein: CASSELPRIDRGTEAFF.

The rearrangement uses TRBV5-5 and TRBJ1-2; the match to TRBD1 covers 8 bases. CDR3 length equals 15 residues. Germline values: CDR1 SGHKS, CDR2 YYEKEE (reference sequence). With V trimmed by 4 bases and J by 3 bases, 8 bases remained unmatched. CDR3 DNA sequence: TGTGCCAGCAGCATACGACAGGGGCCCGACTATGGCTACACCTTC. It translates to CASSIRQGPDYGYTF.

In nucleotides, the CDR3 is TGCGCCAGCAGCGCGGGGCCCACAGATACGCAGTATTTT. The encoded protein is CASSAGPTDTQYF. This rearrangement joins TRBV4-1 to TRBJ2-3; tentative D call: TRBD2 (6 bases). Trimming shortened V by 5 bases and J by 2 bases, and 8 bases separated the two germline ends. Per germline, CDR1 MGHRA and CDR2 YSYEKL. This CDR3 spans 13 amino acids.

CDR3 loop: CASSRAEGTGELFF. CDR3 DNA: TGTGCCAGTAGCCGCGCGGAGGGCACCGGGGAGCTGTTTTTT. V is TRBV19 and J is TRBJ2-2; D possibly corresponds to TRBD2 (6 bases). V lost 6 bases and J 4 bases, leaving 12 bases between the germline ends. The CDR3 runs 14 residues. Germline lookup yields CDR1 LNHDA and CDR2 SQIVND (reference sequence).

The chain couples TRBV5-1 to TRBJ2-1; 10 bases are a match to TRBD2. Germline CDR1 reads SGHRS; CDR2 reads YFSETQ. There are 16 residues in the CDR3. V dropped 3 bases and J dropped 10; count of bases not matched to a gene: 13. CDR3 bases: TGCGCCAGCAGCTCGGCGTGGGAACTAGCGGGGCCCGAGCAGTTCTTC. Its translation: CASSSAWELAGPEQFF.

The rearrangement links TRBV2 to TRBJ2-5; the match to TRBD2 covers 8 bases. In germline, CDR1 is SNHLY, CDR2 FYNNEI. V was clipped by 9 bases and J by 6 bases; unmatched bases: 15. This CDR3 has 15 amino acids. CDR3 coding DNA: TGTGCCAGTCATCCACAAGGAAGCGGGGGAAAGACCCAGTACTTC. Amino acids: CASHPQGSGGKTQYF.

The chain links TRBV30 to TRBJ1-5; D gene unclear. Germline-derived CDR1 and CDR2 are GTSNPN and SVGIG (reference sequence). V was trimmed by 2 bases and J by 3 bases, leaving 8 bases between them. The CDR3 has 13 residues. The chain's CDR3 is CAWSFRDNQPQHF. The CDR3 region has the DNA TGTGCCTGGAGTTTTAGAGACAATCAGCCCCAGCATTTT.

The chain employs TRBV27 and TRBJ1-5; 8 positions agree with TRBD1. Germline CDR1 is MNHEY and CDR2 is SMNVEV (reference sequence). Germline trimming cut 2 bases from V and 7 bases from J; bases unmatched to any gene: 7. The CDR3 covers 15 residues. The CDR3 nucleotides read TGTGCCAGCAGTTTAAGTTGGACAGGGTTACAGCCCCAGCATTTT. Translated: CASSLSWTGLQPQHF.

This chain joins TRBV6-2 or TRBV6-3 and TRBJ2-7, with TRBD1 matching over 9 bases. Trimming at V came to 3 bases and at J to 6 bases, leaving 6 bases not matched to a gene. CDR3 length equals 14 residues. Germline V gene lookup returns CDR1 MNHEY and CDR2 SVGEGT. The CDR3 spells CASSYSGQGREQYF. For the CDR3, the DNA is TGTGCCAGCAGTTATTCGGGACAGGGTCGCGAGCAGTACTTC.

V usage is TRBV13 and J usage is TRBJ2-2, with 10 bases identical to TRBD2. The germline V gene encodes CDR1 PRHDT and CDR2 FYEKMQ (reference sequence). V shed 3 bases, J shed 4 bases, and the junction held 5 bases outside the gene matches. The CDR3 length is 16 residues. The chain's CDR3 is CASSFGPSGGTGELFF. Written as DNA, the CDR3 is TGTGCCAGCAGCTTTGGCCCTAGCGGGGGCACCGGGGAGCTGTTTTTT. Full variable domain (outside the CDR3, taken from reference TRBV13 and TRBJ2-2): AAGVIQSPRHLIKEKRETATLKCYPIPRHDTVYWYQQGPGQDPQFLISFYEKMQSDKGSIPDRFSAQQFSDYHSELNMSSLELGDSALYFCASSFGPSGGTGELFFGEGSRLTVL.

The chain joins TRBV29-1 to TRBJ1-5, with unresolved D. CDR1 is SQVTM and CDR2 is ANQGSEA in the germline V gene. V gave up 2 bases and J gave up 5 bases, with 10 bases separating them. This CDR3 has 13 amino acids. CDR3 region: CSVERGRDQPQHF. CDR3 bases: TGCAGCGTTGAACGCGGAAGAGATCAGCCCCAGCATTTT.

The chain carries TRBV7-2 and TRBJ1-1; 7 bases fit TRBD1. The trim removed 4 bases at V and 1 base at J, leaving 3 bases unmatched. This CDR3 is built from 14 residues. Germline CDR1 SGHTA, CDR2 FQGNSA. The CDR3 DNA is TGTGCCAGCAGCTGGGGACAGTCGAACACTGAAGCTTTCTTT. Translated, it gives CASSWGQSNTEAFF.

V and J are TRBV27 and TRBJ1-1; tentative D call: TRBD1 (5 bases). The CDR3 has 15 residues. Trimming shortened V by 5 bases and J by 1 base, and 14 bases separated the two germline ends. CDR1 is MNHEY and CDR2 is SMNVEV in the germline V gene (reference sequence). CDR3 residues: CASSDPGTGNTEAFF. The CDR3 DNA reads as TGTGCCAGCAGTGATCCCGGAACAGGGAACACTGAAGCTTTCTTT.

This clone showed up just once. The chain has TRBV27 and TRBJ1-1, with unresolved D. Trimming left V 9 bases short and J 0 bases short, with 5 bases between. CDR1 is MNHEY and CDR2 is SMNVEV in the germline V gene (reference sequence). CDR3 length: 11 amino acids. In DNA, the CDR3 is TGTGCCAGGACAATGAACACTGAAGCTTTCTTT. It translates to CARTMNTEAFF.

The V and J genes are TRBV6-2 or TRBV6-3 and TRBJ1-5; D ambiguous. V was pared by 6 bases and J by 5 bases, with 14 bases between. Germline CDR1 MNHEY, CDR2 SVGEGT. The CDR3 length is 14 residues. CDR3 DNA sequence: TGTGCCAGCAGCTTCGGGTCCCTTTATCAGCCCCAGCATTTT. Translation gives CASSFGSLYQPQHF.

The chain employs TRBV3-1 (or the pseudogene TRBV3-2) and TRBJ2-5; no reliable D call. The germline V gene has CDR1 LGHDT and CDR2 YNNKEL (reference sequence). There are 15 residues in the CDR3. Trimming took 0 bases from V and 4 from J, leaving 12 bases between them. In nucleotides, the CDR3 is TGTGCCAGCAGCCAAGATCGGCCGACTGGAGAGACCCAGTACTTC. Residues: CASSQDRPTGETQYF.